The entry below describes one TCR beta chain. Its specificity is not known. Antigen-specific CD4+ T cells expanded by the ViraFEST assay with viral peptide pools were then sequenced. It was after roughly 11 days of culture that CD4+ T cells were isolated. This individual tested PCR-positive for SARS-CoV-2 infection between March and December 2020. Every well got around 2 million PBMC, which were grown with around 11 IU/ml IL-2 and 8.5 to 10 ug/ml peptides. This specimen belongs to a study of vaccination effects on CD4 cells after COVID-19. For the study at large: The two convalescent patients provided samples 16 days and one week before vaccination. General study results and limits: Marked clonal contraction of infection- and vaccine-induced clones was seen late after vaccination.

CDR3 length: 17 residues. Trimming took off 6 bases at V and 1 base at J, with 21 bases between the two ends. CDR1 and CDR2 from the germline V gene are MGHRA and YSYEKL. TCRdb's copy holds only in-frame clones and misses some; the assay was immunoSEQ multiplex PCR. Among 30,000 to 35,000 clones, approximately 72% were seen once, and the ten largest hold under 35%. The sequenced sample was CD4+ T cells from PBMCs cultured with a peptide pool, obtained before COVID-19 vaccination. The receptor was derived from a human donor who had a prior SARS-CoV-2 infection. V usage is TRBV4-1 and J usage is TRBJ1-1, with unresolved D. DNA for the CDR3: TGCGCCAGCAGGGGAATGAGTTTGGGCGGCCGGAACACTGAAGCTTTCTTT. Protein: CASRGMSLGGRNTEAFF.